What follows are 30 T cell receptor beta chains derived from one specimen sequenced in a study of T-cell reconstitution after alpha-beta-depleted transplantation in children. Library preparation (for TCRbeta) was performed with unique molecular identifiers. TCRdb redid the calling of the PCR reads with MiXCR, one entry per CDR3 protein. Here the sample spans 700,000 to 950,000 distinct CDR3 sequences, 16% being singletons. The specimen was PBMCs, mostly from graft donor cells, collected 360 days after TCRalphabeta/CD19-depleted stem cell transplant. The receptors here all came from a male patient between 5 and 17 years old who had a stem cell transplant for acute lymphoblastic leukemia, so the T cells may come from the graft donor.

This clonotype was counted ten times or more. This chain connects TRBV4-1 to TRBJ2-3; 7 bases fit TRBD1. Germline CDR1 and CDR2: MGHRA and YSYEKL. The CDR3 runs 20 residues. V lost 0 bases to trimming and J lost 0 bases; unmatched junction nucleotides: 15. The CDR3, as DNA: TGCGCCAGCAGCCAAGATGGGGGAATGAGGGGGCGATCCAGCACAGATACGCAGTATTTT. Its translation is CASSQDGGMRGRSSTDTQYF.

This clonotype was counted only a few times. The V call is TRBV5-1, the J call TRBJ2-2; TRBD1 aligns across 12 bases. J was trimmed by 4 bases and V by 8 bases; bases with no gene match: 12. CDR3 length: 17 amino acids. The germline V gene encodes CDR1 SGHRS and CDR2 YFSETQ. This chain's CDR3 is CARTTSGTGGITGELFF. CDR3 DNA: TGCGCCAGAACGACATCCGGGACAGGGGGCATCACCGGGGAGCTGTTTTTT.

V is TRBV5-1 and J is TRBJ1-1; D unclear. From germline, CDR1 is SGHRS and CDR2 YFSETQ. Deletions cut 4 bases from V and 2 bases from J, with 18 bases between. The CDR3 has 16 amino acids. The CDR3 DNA reads as TGCGCCAGCAGCCCGCCCCGGGCGCTAGTTAACACTGAAGCTTTCTTT. Protein product: CASSPPRALVNTEAFF.

This clonotype was counted only a few times. The chain recombines TRBV5-5 with TRBJ2-7; 12 positions agree with TRBD2. V was pared by 7 bases and J by 1 base, with 15 bases of the junction left unmatched. CDR1 is SGHKS and CDR2 is YYEKEE in the germline V gene (reference sequence). The CDR3 totals 18 residues. In DNA, the CDR3 is TGTGCCAGCGGGACCGGGACTAGCGGGTCCAGGGCTTCCTACGAGCAGTACTTC. Its protein is CASGTGTSGSRASYEQYF.

This clonotype turned up a few times. V usage is TRBV9 and J usage is TRBJ2-1; a weak D match, TRBD2 (5 bases). Germline-derived CDR1 and CDR2 are SGDLS and YYNGEE. This CDR3 is built from 15 residues. V lost 1 base to trimming and J lost 4 bases, with 12 bases between them. CDR3 nucleotides: TGTGCCAGCAGCGTAACGGGCGGGTGGTACAATGAGCAGTTCTTC. Translation: CASSVTGGWYNEQFF.

V gene TRBV4-1 combines with J gene TRBJ2-1; tentatively, D is TRBD1 or TRBD2 (6 bases each). Germline loops: CDR1 MGHRA, CDR2 YSYEKL. This CDR3 region has 17 residues. Trimming cost V 0 bases and J 8 bases, with 20 bases left between them. The CDR3 bases are TGCGCCAGCAGCCAAGATCGGGGGCTAGCGACACTGGATGAGCAGTTCTTC. Its translation: CASSQDRGLATLDEQFF.

At least ten counts were recorded for this clonotype. V is TRBV29-1 and J is TRBJ2-1; 9 bases fit TRBD1. This CDR3 has 16 amino acids. Germline CDR1 SQVTM, CDR2 ANQGSEA. V dropped 5 bases and J dropped 7; count of bases not matched to a gene: 15. The CDR3 coding sequence is TGCAGCGTTTATATACCGGGACAGGGTCCTTGGAATGAGCAGTTCTTC. This encodes CSVYIPGQGPWNEQFF.

The chain recombines TRBV7-9 with TRBJ1-4; 11 bases map to TRBD1. Germline V gene data show CDR1 as SEHNR and CDR2 as FQNEAQ (reference sequence). This CDR3 spans 14 amino acids. With V trimmed by 7 bases and J by 8 bases, 6 bases remained unmatched. The CDR3 loop reads CASTPRDRGEKLFF. The DNA of the CDR3 is TGTGCCAGCACCCCCCGGGACAGGGGGGAAAAACTGTTTTTT.

CDR3 loop: CASSLGTAEGVTYEQYF. As DNA, the CDR3 is TGTGCCAGCAGCCTAGGGACAGCTGAGGGGGTTACCTACGAGCAGTACTTC. The V gene is TRBV7-9, the J gene TRBJ2-7; the match to TRBD1 covers 7 bases. J was trimmed by 2 bases and V by 5 bases; bases with no gene match: 15. There are 17 residues in the CDR3. The germline V gene encodes CDR1 SEHNR and CDR2 FQNEAQ (reference sequence).

This clonotype was picked up many times. The chain carries TRBV29-1 and TRBJ1-2; possibly TRBD1 for D (6 bases). Germline CDR1 SQVTM, CDR2 ANQGSEA. The germline V and J ends were trimmed by 5 bases and 0 bases, with 16 bases remaining between them. CDR3 length: 15 residues. CDR3 nucleotide sequence: TGCAGCGTTACCGTTTCCGGGACATCTAACTATGGCTACACCTTC. Encoded protein: CSVTVSGTSNYGYTF.

This clonotype has more than one count but fewer than ten. The chain uses TRBV18 and TRBJ2-7, with D perhaps assigned TRBD1 or TRBD2 (5 bases each). The CDR3 length is 16 residues. Germline lookup yields CDR1 KGHSH and CDR2 LQKENI. Between the trimmed V and J ends, which lost 4 bases and 1 base, there was a span of 17 bases. The CDR3 DNA sequence: TGTGCCAGCTCACTTCGACCGGGGCTATCTTCCTACGAGCAGTACTTC. Encoded protein: CASSLRPGLSSYEQYF.

This clonotype was seen more than once but under ten times. The genes are TRBV11-2 and TRBJ2-3, with a tentative D call TRBD2 (6 bases). CDR3 length equals 16 residues. V was trimmed by 5 bases and J by 3 bases, leaving 18 bases between them. The germline gives CDR1 SGHAT, CDR2 FQNNGV. The CDR3 sequence is CASSAPWRDATDTQYF. The CDR3 DNA sequence: TGTGCCAGCAGCGCCCCTTGGCGGGACGCGACAGATACGCAGTATTTT.

The chain carries TRBV12-3 or TRBV12-4 and TRBJ1-2; TRBD1 agrees at 7 bases. Trimming took 6 bases from V and 6 from J; bases not matched to a gene: 10. The CDR3 totals 14 residues. The CDR3 sequence: CASRGAGGLHGYTF. The CDR3 DNA reads TGTGCCAGCAGGGGGGCAGGGGGGCTCCATGGCTACACCTTC.

V and J are TRBV12-3 or TRBV12-4 and TRBJ1-1; D gene unclear. V lost 8 bases and J lost 10, with 8 bases in between. This CDR3 comprises 9 residues. This CDR3 is CASGQGAFF. CDR3 in DNA: TGTGCCAGCGGGCAAGGAGCTTTCTTT.

Written as DNA, the CDR3 is TGCGCCAGCAGCCACTCACCGGGACAGGGCTACGAGCAGTACTTC. Translation gives CASSHSPGQGYEQYF. V gene TRBV5-1 combines with J gene TRBJ2-7; 9 bases are a match to TRBD1. This CDR3 is 15 amino acids long. The junction had 8 bases not matched to a gene; V was cut back by 4 bases and J by 3 bases. The germline CDR1 and CDR2 sequences are SGHRS and YFSETQ.

The sample holds a few counts of this clonotype. J is TRBJ2-1 and V is TRBV3-1; a possible D gene is TRBD2 (6 bases). The V gene lost 0 bases and the J gene lost 6 bases, with 12 bases spanning the gap. CDR1 is LGHDT and CDR2 is YNNKEL in the germline V gene (reference sequence). The CDR3 extends over 15 amino acids. CDR3 in DNA: TGTGCCAGCAGCCAAGATAGAACCGGGGGCAATGAGCAGTTCTTC. Its translation is CASSQDRTGGNEQFF.

This rearrangement joins TRBV10-1 to TRBJ1-1, with a weak D call TRBD1 (5 bases). Between the trimmed V and J ends, which lost 4 bases and 5 bases, there was a span of 14 bases. Germline values: CDR1 WNHNN, CDR2 SYGVQD (reference sequence). The CDR3 covers 14 residues. CDR3: CASSVGGSRTEAFF. The DNA of the CDR3 is TGCGCCAGCAGTGTGGGGGGGTCAAGGACTGAAGCTTTCTTT.

The V call is TRBV7-9, the J call TRBJ2-7, with 11 bases aligning to TRBD1. The CDR3 runs 16 residues. Trimming at V came to 1 base and at J to 3 bases, leaving 5 bases not matched to a gene. CDR1 SEHNR and CDR2 FQNEAQ come from the germline V gene (reference sequence). The CDR3 region has the DNA TGTGCCAGCAGCTTAGGGGACAGGGGGGCATTCTACGAGCAGTACTTC. This codes for CASSLGDRGAFYEQYF.

This clonotype was counted many times. The chain is built from TRBV5-1 and TRBJ2-1, with 8 bases aligning to TRBD1. Germline V gives CDR1 SGHRS, CDR2 YFSETQ. The CDR3 spans 15 residues. The V and J ends lost 4 bases and 6 bases, in that order; junction bases with no gene match: 9. CDR3 residues: CASSGRTGRSNEQFF. In DNA form, the CDR3 reads TGCGCCAGCAGCGGACGGACAGGGAGGTCCAATGAGCAGTTCTTC.

The genes are TRBV29-1 and TRBJ1-1; a possible D gene is TRBD1 (6 bases). Germline lookup yields CDR1 SQVTM and CDR2 ANQGSEA. V lost 6 bases and J lost 5, with 10 bases in between. This CDR3 spans 11 amino acids. The CDR3 DNA reads as TGCAGCGTCAAAACAGGGACTGAAGCTTTCTTT. Protein product: CSVKTGTEAFF.

This clonotype occurred a few times. This sequence joins TRBV6-1 and TRBJ2-3, with 9 positions matching TRBD2. V shed 6 bases and J 0 bases; nucleotides not matched to a gene: 7. Germline loops: CDR1 MNHNS, CDR2 SASEGT. The CDR3 runs 16 residues. The CDR3 bases are TGTGCCAGCAGCCGTGGACTAGCGCAGAGCACAGATACGCAGTATTTT. This gives the protein CASSRGLAQSTDTQYF.

The V call is TRBV7-8, the J call TRBJ1-4; D uncertain. Trimming stripped 2 bases from V and 8 bases from J, with 3 bases between. CDR1 is SGHVS, CDR2 FQNEAQ, per germline. The CDR3 covers 11 residues. The CDR3 nucleotides read TGTGCCAGCAGCTTACAAGAAAAACTGTTTTTT. It yields the protein CASSLQEKLFF.

The table lists this clonotype with a few counts. J is TRBJ1-1 and V is TRBV6-2 or TRBV6-3; TRBD1 is a possible D gene (5 bases). Trimming left V 8 bases short and J 5 bases short, with 15 bases between. Germline lookup yields CDR1 MNHEY and CDR2 SVGEGT. CDR3 size: 13 residues. CDR3 DNA: TGTGCCAGCTCCTCTCCAGGGATAACTGAAGCTTTCTTT. This codes for CASSSPGITEAFF.

Only a few counts were recorded for this clonotype. CDR3 in amino acids: CASSHHNPYNEQFF. The CDR3 bases are TGTGCCAGCAGCCACCATAATCCTTACAATGAGCAGTTCTTC. The rearrangement uses TRBV11-2 and TRBJ2-1; D is unclear. This CDR3 is 14 amino acids long. Trimming shortened V by 5 bases and J by 4 bases, and 12 bases separated the two germline ends. Germline V CDR1 and CDR2: SGHAT, FQNNGV.

This clonotype was counted a few times. This chain uses TRBV27 with TRBJ2-7; D is undetermined. V was clipped by 5 bases and J by 4 bases, with 12 bases between them. The CDR3 has 13 residues. Germline V gene sequence: CDR1 MNHEY, CDR2 SMNVEV (reference sequence). In nucleotides, the CDR3 is TGTGCCAGCAGTCCACAGTGGGGTTACGAGCAGTACTTC. Protein sequence: CASSPQWGYEQYF.

The J gene is TRBJ2-1, the V gene TRBV3-1; no clear D gene. V dropped 3 bases and J dropped 10 bases, with 19 bases sitting between them. The CDR3 length is 15 residues. Germline loops: CDR1 LGHDT, CDR2 YNNKEL (reference sequence). The CDR3 loop is CASSHPLDGFREQFF. In nucleotides, the CDR3 is TGTGCCAGCAGCCACCCCCTCGACGGCTTCCGGGAGCAGTTCTTC.

This clonotype turned up a few times. This rearrangement joins TRBV20-1 to TRBJ2-4; D is perhaps TRBD1 or TRBD2 (5 bases each). Trimming removed 1 base from V and 2 bases from J, with 12 bases in between. Germline V CDR1 and CDR2: DFQATT, SNEGSKA (reference sequence). The CDR3 totals 15 residues. CDR3 residues: CSARVSGTSKNIQYF. Here the CDR3 DNA reads TGCAGTGCTAGAGTATCCGGGACCTCCAAAAACATTCAGTACTTC.

Only a few counts were recorded for this clonotype. The CDR3 region is CASSLALGGEAFF. The CDR3 nucleotides are TGTGCCAGCAGCTTAGCGCTGGGAGGCGAAGCTTTCTTT. This chain links TRBV7-6 with TRBJ1-1, with D hard to call. The V gene lost 0 bases and the J gene lost 8 bases, with 10 bases spanning the gap. The CDR3 is 13 amino acids. The V gene's germline CDR1 is SGHVS and CDR2 FNYEAQ.

The J gene is TRBJ1-2, the V gene TRBV7-6; the match to TRBD1 covers 7 bases. The CDR3 extends over 15 amino acids. Germline CDR1 SGHVS, CDR2 FNYEAQ. V shed 5 bases and J 2 bases; nucleotides not matched to a gene: 8. The CDR3: CASSPSTTGNYGYTF. The DNA for the CDR3 is TGTGCCAGCAGCCCGAGCACGACAGGGAACTATGGCTACACCTTC.

The chain recombines TRBV5-1 with TRBJ1-6, with D perhaps matching TRBD1 (5 bases). V lost 3 bases to trimming and J lost 6 bases, with 10 bases between them. The CDR3 is made up of 14 amino acids. The germline V gene encodes CDR1 SGHRS and CDR2 YFSETQ. In nucleotides, the CDR3 is TGCGCCAGCAGCTGGGGGACGGTTAATTCACCCCTCCACTTT. Residues: CASSWGTVNSPLHF. The entire variable domain, with the rest obtained from reference TRBV5-1 and TRBJ1-6, is as follows: KAGVTQTPRYLIKTRGQQVTLSCSPISGHRSVSWYQQTPGQGLQFLFEYFSETQRNKGNFPGRFSGRQFSNSRSEMNVSTLELGDSALYLCASSWGTVNSPLHFGNGTRLTVT.